These 10 T cell receptor beta chains share one sample of origin, sequenced in a study of shared clonotypes between healthy human individuals. Measured with immunoSEQ multiplex PCR; TCRdb has only the in-frame clones, and not every one. This table holds about 1.1 million clones, 70% to 85% found once. Source material: memory CD4+ T cells from PBMCs. Stated subset: CD45RA-negative fraction. All receptors come from a man between 18 and 29 years old in good health. Some clones in this sample may be carry-over from other donors' samples.

This clone showed up many times. Other DNA sequences in the sample encode the same CDR3. CDR3 DNA: TGTGCCAGCAGCTTAGGACAGATCCAAGAGACCCAGTACTTC. This gives the protein CASSLGQIQETQYF. The chain combines TRBV7-2 with TRBJ2-5; D might be TRBD1 (5 bases). Deletions cut 1 base from V and 1 base from J, with 7 bases between. Germline values: CDR1 SGHTA, CDR2 FQGNSA. The CDR3 consists of 14 residues.

This clone has more than one count but fewer than ten. The V gene is TRBV5-6, the J gene TRBJ1-2; D may be TRBD1 (5 bases). The germline gives CDR1 SGHDT, CDR2 YYEEEE. The germline V and J ends were trimmed by 4 bases and 7 bases, with 11 bases remaining between them. The CDR3 has 12 residues. The CDR3 DNA reads TGTGCCAGCAGCCCAGGGAGGGGTGGCTACACCTTC. This gives the protein CASSPGRGGYTF.

The chain combines TRBV5-6 with TRBJ1-2; TRBD1 is a possible D gene (6 bases). The CDR3 totals 12 residues. V lost 4 bases and J lost 7, with 11 bases in between. Per germline, CDR1 SGHDT and CDR2 YYEEEE. This chain's CDR3 is CASSILGGGYTF. The CDR3, as DNA: TGTGCCAGCAGCATTTTAGGGGGTGGCTACACCTTC.

The chain uses TRBV2 and TRBJ1-5; TRBD1 aligns across 8 bases. CDR3 length equals 14 residues. Germline V CDR1 and CDR2: SNHLY, FYNNEI. J lost 6 bases, V lost 5 bases, and 6 bases had no gene match. CDR3 region: CASSSDRGGQPQHF. The CDR3 DNA follows: TGTGCCAGCAGTTCAGACAGGGGAGGTCAGCCCCAGCATTTT.

The chain is built from TRBV4-1 and TRBJ2-1; tentatively, D is TRBD2 (6 bases). The CDR3 consists of 14 residues. Germline V gives CDR1 MGHRA, CDR2 YSYEKL. The ends were cut back, 3 bases at V and 7 bases at J, with 13 bases in the middle. For the CDR3, the DNA is TGCGCCAGCAGCCAGGCTAGCGTAGGGAATGAGCAGTTCTTC. Translating it yields CASSQASVGNEQFF.

CDR3 amino acids: CASSKTSATDTQYF. Here the CDR3 DNA reads TGTGCCAGCAGCAAGACTAGCGCGACAGATACGCAGTATTTT. The chain uses TRBV9 and TRBJ2-3; 8 nucleotides match TRBD2. The CDR3 runs 14 residues. Germline CDR1 reads SGDLS; CDR2 reads YYNGEE. Unmatched junction bases numbered 4, after V lost 4 bases and J lost 3 bases.

This clone was detected many times. The chain uses TRBV10-3 and TRBJ2-7, with 8 positions matching TRBD2. This CDR3 has 15 residues. The V segment lost 6 bases and the J segment 1 base; nucleotides outside the gene matches: 8. CDR1 is ENHRY and CDR2 is SYGVKD in the germline V gene. CDR3 DNA sequence: TGTGCCATCAGCGCTGGGACTAGGGGATCCTACGAGCAGTACTTC. It yields the protein CAISAGTRGSYEQYF.

The chain combines TRBV5-1 with TRBJ1-1, with D possibly being TRBD1 (5 bases). The CDR3 loop spans 14 amino acids. Germline V lookup: CDR1 SGHRS, CDR2 YFSETQ. V was trimmed by 3 bases and J by 0 bases, leaving 9 bases between them. CDR3 coding DNA: TGCGCCAGCAGCTGGGGACCTATGAACACTGAAGCTTTCTTT. Protein product: CASSWGPMNTEAFF.

This clone showed up many times. The same CDR3 also results from other DNA sequences found in this sample. The genes are TRBV18 and TRBJ1-3; D remains unclear. The CDR3 extends over 15 amino acids. The germline V gene encodes CDR1 KGHSH and CDR2 LQKENI. Trimming left V 3 bases short and J 0 bases short, with 9 bases between. Here the CDR3 DNA reads TGTGCCAGCTCACCGAGTGGAAGCTCTGGAAACACCATATATTTT. This encodes CASSPSGSSGNTIYF.

This clone was seen a single time. This may stem from a read error, because a much larger clone lies one nucleotide away. V gene TRBV10-3 combines with J gene TRBJ2-5; D is unresolved. This CDR3 has 15 residues. From germline, CDR1 is ENHRY and CDR2 SYGVKD. The CDR3 region is CVISESRVPQETQYF. The CDR3 DNA reads TGTGTCATCAGTGAGTCCCGAGTTCCCCAAGAGACCCAGTACTTC.